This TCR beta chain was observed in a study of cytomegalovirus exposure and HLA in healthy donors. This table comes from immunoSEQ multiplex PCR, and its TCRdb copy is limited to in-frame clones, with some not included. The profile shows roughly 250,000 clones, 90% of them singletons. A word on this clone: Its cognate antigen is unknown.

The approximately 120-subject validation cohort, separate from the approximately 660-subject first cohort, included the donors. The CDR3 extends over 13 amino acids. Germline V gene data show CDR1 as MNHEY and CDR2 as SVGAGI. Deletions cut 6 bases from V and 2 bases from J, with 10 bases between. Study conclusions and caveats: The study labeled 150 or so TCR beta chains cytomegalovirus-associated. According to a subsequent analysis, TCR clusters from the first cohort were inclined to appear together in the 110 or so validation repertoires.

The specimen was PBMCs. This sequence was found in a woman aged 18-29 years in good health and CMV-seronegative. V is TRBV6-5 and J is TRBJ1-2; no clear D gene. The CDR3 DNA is TGTGCCAGCAGCGTCCGGTGGAACTATGGCTACACCTTC. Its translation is CASSVRWNYGYTF.